These 17 T cell receptor beta chains were all obtained from the same sample, sequenced in a study of OX40 agonist ivuxolimab in advanced cancers. Repertoires were generated with immunoSEQ multiplex PCR, while TCRdb's copy carries only in-frame clones and drops some. The sample shows about 30,000 clones, 84% of them seen only once. The specimen was CD4+ or CD8+ T cells sorted from blood, collected in a trial of the OX40 agonist ivuxolimab. The receptors come from an adult with an advanced solid tumor such as melanoma, head and neck, liver or kidney cancer.

This clone was recorded a few times. This chain joins TRBV5-6 and TRBJ2-7; no clear D gene. Deletions cut 0 bases from V and 0 bases from J, with 4 bases between. Germline V gene sequence: CDR1 SGHDT, CDR2 YYEEEE. CDR3 length: 13 residues. CDR3 in DNA: TGTGCCAGCAGCTTGGGCAACTCCTACGAGCAGTACTTC. It encodes CASSLGNSYEQYF.

The chain combines TRBV27 with TRBJ2-7, with D possibly TRBD1 on 5 matching bases. V lost 5 bases, J lost 6 bases, and 8 bases lay in between. The CDR3 contains 11 residues. CDR1 and CDR2 (germline): MNHEY, SMNVEV (reference sequence). DNA for the CDR3: TGTGCCAGCAGTCAGGGTGGCGAGCAGTACTTC. Protein product: CASSQGGEQYF.

CDR3 residues: CASSLARGIDYFPETQYF. CDR3 DNA: TGCGCCAGCAGCTTGGCGAGAGGTATAGATTACTTTCCAGAGACCCAGTACTTC. The chain combines TRBV5-1 with TRBJ2-5; the D is unclear. Germline V lookup: CDR1 SGHRS, CDR2 YFSETQ. The V and J ends lost 0 bases and 4 bases respectively, with 22 bases between them. The CDR3 sequence is 18 residues long.

V usage is TRBV7-8 and J usage is TRBJ2-7, with TRBD2 matching 10 bases. CDR1 is SGHVS and CDR2 is FQNEAQ in the germline V gene. The J segment lost 1 base and the V segment lost 4 bases, leaving 10 bases of the junction unmatched. The CDR3 spans 17 residues. CDR3 protein: CASSSWLAGVLSYEQYF. As DNA, the CDR3 is TGTGCCAGCAGCTCCTGGCTAGCGGGAGTGTTGTCCTACGAGCAGTACTTC. Full variable domain (remainder filled in from reference TRBV7-8 and TRBJ2-7): GAGVSQSPRYKVAKRGQDVALRCDPISGHVSLFWYQQALGQGPEFLTYFQNEAQLDKSGLPSDRFFAERPEGSVSTLKIQRTQQEDSAVYLCASSSWLAGVLSYEQYFGPGTRLTVT.

This rearrangement joins TRBV9 to TRBJ2-3; 9 nucleotides agree with TRBD1. CDR3 length: 15 amino acids. V shed 2 bases, J shed 3 bases, and the junction held 4 bases outside the gene matches. Germline CDR1 SGDLS, CDR2 YYNGEE. CDR3 sequence (DNA): TGTGCCAGCAGCGTCTCCGGGACAGGGACAGATACGCAGTATTTT. It is translated as CASSVSGTGTDTQYF.

The V gene is TRBV28, the J gene TRBJ2-1, with 8 bases lining up with TRBD1. Unmatched junction bases numbered 7, after V lost 6 bases and J lost 3 bases. The CDR3 runs to 15 residues. Germline CDR1 is MDHEN and CDR2 is SYDVKM. The CDR3 DNA follows: TGTGCCAGCAGGGTTCGACAGGGGTACTACAATGAGCAGTTCTTC. The encoded protein is CASRVRQGYYNEQFF.

The chain employs TRBV5-6 and TRBJ2-1; no reliable D call. Deletions cut 5 bases from V and 10 bases from J, with 13 bases between. The CDR3 loop spans 12 amino acids. Germline V gene sequence: CDR1 SGHDT, CDR2 YYEEEE. Here the CDR3 DNA reads TGTGCCAGCAGATATGAACTTCGGGAGCAGTTCTTC. Its translation is CASRYELREQFF.

The chain joins TRBV11-1 to TRBJ1-2, with D hard to call. Trimming cost V 0 bases and J 7 bases, with 6 bases left between them. This CDR3 is built from 12 residues. Germline loops: CDR1 SGHAT, CDR2 FQDESV (reference sequence). The CDR3 coding sequence is TGTGCCAGCAGCTTAGCGTTGATTGGCTACACCTTC. The encoded protein is CASSLALIGYTF.

The CDR3 region is CASRGPLWYNEQFF. The CDR3 DNA sequence: TGTGCCAGCCGCGGCCCTTTATGGTACAATGAGCAGTTCTTC. The V call is TRBV6-6, the J call TRBJ2-1; D gene unclear. V lost 8 bases and J 4 bases, leaving 15 bases between the germline ends. CDR1 and CDR2 from the germline V gene are MNHNY and SVGAGI (reference sequence). The CDR3 is 14 amino acids.

This chain uses TRBV6-4 with TRBJ2-7; 9 bases agree with TRBD2. In germline, CDR1 is MRHNA, CDR2 SNTAGT. J was trimmed by 5 bases and V by 0 bases; bases with no gene match: 8. The CDR3 spans 16 residues. DNA for the CDR3: TGTGCCAGCAGTGACTCCAAAGCGGGGGGCAGCGACGAGCAGTACTTC. This encodes CASSDSKAGGSDEQYF.

Only one count was recorded for this clone. For the CDR3, the DNA is TGTGCCAGCAGTTTAAGGTCGGGACGGTCCTACGAGCAGTACTTC. Translating gives CASSLRSGRSYEQYF. The rearrangement uses TRBV28 and TRBJ2-7; either TRBD1 or TRBD2 may supply D (5 bases each). Deletions cut 2 bases from V and 1 base from J, with 12 bases between. CDR3 length: 15 amino acids. Germline V gives CDR1 MDHEN, CDR2 SYDVKM.

The CDR3 DNA is TGCAGCGTTGTATTGCTAGCGGGAGAAACAGATACGCAGTATTTT. It codes for CSVVLLAGETDTQYF. The chain has TRBV29-1 and TRBJ2-3, with TRBD2 matching over 10 bases. CDR3 length: 15 residues. After removal of 4 bases from V and 3 bases from J, the junction contained 7 bases not matched to a gene. Germline lookup yields CDR1 SQVTM and CDR2 ANQGSEA.

The chain joins TRBV7-9 to TRBJ2-5; D is possibly TRBD1 or TRBD2 (5 bases each). CDR1 is SEHNR and CDR2 is FQNEAQ in the germline V gene (reference sequence). Trimming removed 0 bases at V and 0 bases at J, with 8 bases between. The CDR3 length is 15 residues. CDR3 amino acids: CASSLAGRDQETQYF. CDR3 DNA: TGTGCCAGCAGCTTAGCGGGACGGGACCAAGAGACCCAGTACTTC.

There are a few counts of this clone. The chain combines TRBV10-3 with TRBJ1-1; D remains unclear. The ends were cut back, 3 bases at V and 4 bases at J, with 15 bases in the middle. The germline gives CDR1 ENHRY, CDR2 SYGVKD. This CDR3 has 15 amino acids. The CDR3 region is CAISDDETFSTEAFF. The CDR3 DNA sequence: TGTGCCATCAGTGATGACGAGACCTTTTCCACTGAAGCTTTCTTT.

The chain has TRBV7-3 and TRBJ2-5; 11 bases fit TRBD2. This CDR3 comprises 14 residues. Trimming removed 9 bases from V and 5 bases from J; junction bases left unmatched: 8. Per the germline V gene, CDR1 is SGHTA and CDR2 is FQGTGA. Here the CDR3 DNA reads TGTGCCAGGCCGGGACTAGCGGAATGGGAGACCCAGTACTTC. This gives the protein CARPGLAEWETQYF.

The CDR3 here is CASSKQGAGYEQYF. CDR3 coding DNA: TGTGCCAGTAGTAAACAGGGGGCGGGTTACGAGCAGTACTTC. The genes are TRBV19 and TRBJ2-7, with 9 bases identical to TRBD1. Looked up from germline, CDR1 is LNHDA and CDR2 is SQIVND (reference sequence). CDR3 length: 14 amino acids. Losses at the gene ends were 4 bases for V and 4 bases for J; bases not matched to a gene: 5.

The chain carries TRBV15 and TRBJ1-1; D remains unclear. Germline assignment: CDR1 LNHNV and CDR2 YYDKDF (reference sequence). Trimming took off 5 bases at V and 6 bases at J, with 13 bases between the two ends. This CDR3 is built from 13 residues. CDR3 protein: CATSSPNGAEAFF. DNA of the CDR3: TGTGCCACCAGCTCACCCAATGGGGCTGAAGCTTTCTTT. Full variable domain (outside the CDR3, taken from reference TRBV15 and TRBJ1-1): DAMVIQNPRYQVTQFGKPVTLSCSQTLNHNVMYWYQQKSSQAPKLLFHYYDKDFNNEADTPDNFQSRRPNTSFCFLDIRSPGLGDTAMYLCATSSPNGAEAFFGQGTRLTVV.